This T cell receptor beta chain was observed in a study of post-analysis software for immune sequencing data. Study outcomes and limitations: Controls had lower frequencies than patients of four or five TRBV segments, which included TRBV5-6, TRBV5-1 and TRBV20-1.

About this clonotype: Its specificity is unknown.

CDR3 length equals 16 residues. Germline-derived CDR1 and CDR2 are LNHNV and YYDKDF (reference sequence). Losses at the gene ends were 2 bases for V and 3 bases for J; bases not matched to a gene: 4. Tagging with unique molecular identifiers was a feature of the TCR beta cDNA libraries. TCRdb reprocessed the PCR reads via MiXCR and lists one record per CDR3 protein. Of about 160,000 distinct CDR3 sequences listed, about 34% were seen once; the top ten hold 25% to 35%. Source: blood, taken after autologous hematopoietic stem cell transplantation. The V and J genes are TRBV15 and TRBJ2-1; 10 positions match TRBD2. The receptor's source is a girl aged 10 to 17 with multiple sclerosis. The CDR3 is CATSRRGLADYNEQFF. Written as DNA, the CDR3 is TGTGCCACCAGCAGACGAGGACTAGCGGACTACAATGAGCAGTTCTTC.